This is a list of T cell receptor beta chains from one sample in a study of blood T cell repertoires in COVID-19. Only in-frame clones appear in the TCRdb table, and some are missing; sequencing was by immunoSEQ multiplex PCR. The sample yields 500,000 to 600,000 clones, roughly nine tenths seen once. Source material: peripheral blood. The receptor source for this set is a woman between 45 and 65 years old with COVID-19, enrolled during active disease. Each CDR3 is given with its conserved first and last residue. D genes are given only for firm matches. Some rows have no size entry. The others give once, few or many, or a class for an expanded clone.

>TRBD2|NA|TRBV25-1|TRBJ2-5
TGTGCCAGCAGTGAATCAATATCCGGACTAGCGGGGGAAGAGACCCAGTACTTC
CASSESISGLAGEETQYF
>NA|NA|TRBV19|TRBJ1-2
TGTGCCAGTAGTAGGGGCCACGTCATCTATGGCTACACCTTC
CASSRGHVIYGYTF
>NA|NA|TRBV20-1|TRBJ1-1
TGCAGTGCTAGTTTGGGGGAGGGGATAACTGAAGCTTTCTTT
CSASLGEGITEAFF
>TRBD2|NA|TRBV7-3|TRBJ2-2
TGTGCCAGCAGCCTCTCGGGGGGGCACACCGGGGAGCTGTTTTTT
CASSLSGGHTGELFF
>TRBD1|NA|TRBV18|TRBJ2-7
TGTGCCAGCTCACCTGGACAGGGGACCTCCTACGAGCAGTACTTC
CASSPGQGTSYEQYF
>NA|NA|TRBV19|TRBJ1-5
TGTGCCAGTAGGGGCATCAATCAGCCCCAGCATTTT
CASRGINQPQHF
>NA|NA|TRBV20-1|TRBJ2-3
TGCAGTGCTAGTATAACATTTGGCACAGATACGCAGTATTTT
CSASITFGTDTQYF
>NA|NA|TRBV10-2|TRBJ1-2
TGCGCCAGCAGTGAAGCAGGGAACTATGGCTACACCTTC
CASSEAGNYGYTF
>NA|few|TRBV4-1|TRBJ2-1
TGCGCCAGCAGCCAGTCTGCGGGGGCCTCCTACAATGAGCAGTTCTTC
CASSQSAGASYNEQFF
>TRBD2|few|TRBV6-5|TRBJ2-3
TGTGCCAGCAGTTTCGGGACTAGCGGGGAATCGCAGTATTTT
CASSFGTSGESQYF
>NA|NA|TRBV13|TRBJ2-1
TGTGCCAGCAGCTTAGGCCGGCGGGACAATGAGCAGTTCTTC
CASSLGRRDNEQFF
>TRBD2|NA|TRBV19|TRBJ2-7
TGTGCCAGTAGCGGGACTAGCGGGGGGTCCTCCTACGAGCAGTACTTC
CASSGTSGGSSYEQYF
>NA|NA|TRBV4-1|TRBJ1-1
TGCGCCAGCAGCCAAGAAGGATCGGGAATGCTATACACTGAAGCTTTCTTT
CASSQEGSGMLYTEAFF
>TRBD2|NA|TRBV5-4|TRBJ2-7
TGTGCCAGCAGCCTTGGGGGACTAGCGGGGGCCGAGGAAGAGCAGTACTTC
CASSLGGLAGAEEEQYF
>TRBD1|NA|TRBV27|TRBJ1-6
TGTGCCAGCAGTCAGACAGGGGTTGAGGGTTATAATTCACCCCTCCACTTT
CASSQTGVEGYNSPLHF
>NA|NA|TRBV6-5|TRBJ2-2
TGTGCCAGCTGGCGCTCCGGGGGTAACGGCGGGGAGCTGTTTTTT
CASWRSGGNGGELFF
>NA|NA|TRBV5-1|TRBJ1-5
TGCGCCAGCAGCTTGGGCGCTGGGGGGTCCAATCAGCCCCAGCATTTT
CASSLGAGGSNQPQHF
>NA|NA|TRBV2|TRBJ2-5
TGTGCCAGCAGTGAACGGGAGACCCAGTACTTC
CASSERETQYF
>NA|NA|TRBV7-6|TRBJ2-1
TGTGCCAGCAGCGCGGGACTCCATGTTTACAATGAGCAGTTCTTC
CASSAGLHVYNEQFF
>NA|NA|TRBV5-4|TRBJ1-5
TGTGCCAGCAGCTTTGAGGGCAATCAGCCCCAGCATTTT
CASSFEGNQPQHF
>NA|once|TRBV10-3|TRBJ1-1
TGTGCCATCAGTGAGGGAACAGGGCCGCTTGAAGCTTTCTTT
CAISEGTGPLEAFF
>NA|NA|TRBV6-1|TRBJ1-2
TGTGCCAGCAGTGAAGAACCCAGTAAGGGCTACACCTTC
CASSEEPSKGYTF
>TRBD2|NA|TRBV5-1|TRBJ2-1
TGCGCCAGCAGCTTGGGGCTAGCGGTATACAATGAGCAGTTCTTC
CASSLGLAVYNEQFF
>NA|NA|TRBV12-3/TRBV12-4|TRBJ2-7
TGTGCCAGCAGTTTCCCAAGCGGTGAGCAGTACTTC
CASSFPSGEQYF
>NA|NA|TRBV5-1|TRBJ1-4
TGCGCCAGCAGACGGTCAACTAATGAAAAACTGTTTTTT
CASRRSTNEKLFF
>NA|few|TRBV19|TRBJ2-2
TGTGCCAGTAGTATAAGGAGGAACGCGGGGACCGGGGAGCTGTTTTTT
CASSIRRNAGTGELFF
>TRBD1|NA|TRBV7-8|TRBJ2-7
TGTGCCAGCAGCCCATATCGTCTGGACAGGGACTACGAGCAGTACTTC
CASSPYRLDRDYEQYF
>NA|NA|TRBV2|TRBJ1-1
TGTGCCAGCAGGCGGACTCAGAACACTGAAGCTTTCTTT
CASRRTQNTEAFF
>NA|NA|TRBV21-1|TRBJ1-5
TGTGCCAGCACCCTTCTGCCCCAGCATTTT
CASTLLPQHF
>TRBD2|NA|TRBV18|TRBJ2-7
TGTGCCAGCTCAGCGGGGCCTAGCGGGGGCCGTGAGGAGCAGTACTTC
CASSAGPSGGREEQYF
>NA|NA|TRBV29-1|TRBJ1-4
TGCAGCGCCGTCAGAGGGACTAATGAAAAACTGTTTTTT
CSAVRGTNEKLFF
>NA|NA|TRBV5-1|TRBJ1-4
TGCGCCAGCAGCTCGGTGAGGGATGAAAAACTGTTTTTT
CASSSVRDEKLFF
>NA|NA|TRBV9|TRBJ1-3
TGTGCCAGCAGCCTAGGGGGGCCTAGCTCTGGAAACACCATATATTTT
CASSLGGPSSGNTIYF
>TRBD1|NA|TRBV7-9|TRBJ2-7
TGTGCCAGCAGCTTTTCGCCCGGGACAGGGGGTAGGGAGCAGTACTTC
CASSFSPGTGGREQYF
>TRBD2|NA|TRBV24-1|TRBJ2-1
TGTGCCACCAGTGCGGGACTAGCCCATGAGCAGTTCTTC
CATSAGLAHEQFF
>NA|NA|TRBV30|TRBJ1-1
TGTGCCTGGAGTATCCGGGAAACGGGTGAAGCTTTCTTT
CAWSIRETGEAFF
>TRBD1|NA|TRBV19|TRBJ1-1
TGTGCCAGTAGTATGGGACAGGCCACTGAAGCTTTCTTT
CASSMGQATEAFF
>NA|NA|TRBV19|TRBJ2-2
TGTGCCAGTAGCGGGGGATCCACCGGGGAGCTGTTTTTT
CASSGGSTGELFF
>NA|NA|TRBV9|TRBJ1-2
TGTGCCAGCAGGGAGATGAAGTCCTATGGCTACACCTTC
CASREMKSYGYTF
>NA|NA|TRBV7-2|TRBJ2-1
TGTGCCAGCAGCTTAGGACTGATCTCCTACAATGAGCAGTTCTTC
CASSLGLISYNEQFF
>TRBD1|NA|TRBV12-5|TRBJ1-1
TGTGCTAGTGGTTTGGATACAGGGGGCCGGACTGAAGCTTTCTTT
CASGLDTGGRTEAFF
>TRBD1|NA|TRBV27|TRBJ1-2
TGTGCCAGCAGTTTATCGGGACAGGGATACGGCTACACCTTC
CASSLSGQGYGYTF
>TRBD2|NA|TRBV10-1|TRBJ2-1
TGCGCCAGCAGTGATCTTCGGGGGGATAACAATGAGCAGTTCTTC
CASSDLRGDNNEQFF
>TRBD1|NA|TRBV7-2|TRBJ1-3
TGTGCCAGCAGCCCACAGACAGGGGGGTACACCATATATTTT
CASSPQTGGYTIYF
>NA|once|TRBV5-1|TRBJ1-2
TGCGCCAGCAGCTTGGAGGCACAGGCTAACTATGGCTACACCTTC
CASSLEAQANYGYTF
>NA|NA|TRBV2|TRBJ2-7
TGTGCCAGCAGTGATGGGCTAGCGAAGGACTCCTACGAGCAGTACTTC
CASSDGLAKDSYEQYF
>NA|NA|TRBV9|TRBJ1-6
TGTGCCAGCAGCCCTCGGGAGGCCGGGGGCGCCTATAATTCACCCCTCCACTTT
CASSPREAGGAYNSPLHF
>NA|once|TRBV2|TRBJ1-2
TGTGCCAGCAGTGTGGGCAGGGTTCCTTCTAACTATGGCTACACCTTC
CASSVGRVPSNYGYTF
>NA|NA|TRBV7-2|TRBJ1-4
TGTGCCAGCAGCCAAATGGGAGGCCGGGATGAAAAACTGTTTTTT
CASSQMGGRDEKLFF
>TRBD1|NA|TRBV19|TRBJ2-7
TGTGCCAGTAGTACTCTGGACAGGGGGAGACCCTACGAGCAGTACTTC
CASSTLDRGRPYEQYF
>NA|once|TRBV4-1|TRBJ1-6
TGCGCCAGCAGCCAGAATACAGGGTTCGATTCACCCCTCCACTTT
CASSQNTGFDSPLHF
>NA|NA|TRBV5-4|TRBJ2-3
TGTGCCAGCAGCCCCTTAAGGGGCCCGGATACGCAGTATTTT
CASSPLRGPDTQYF
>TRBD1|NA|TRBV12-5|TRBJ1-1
TGTGCTAGTGGTTTGGGGCCGGGACAGGGCGTGACTGAAGCTTTCTTT
CASGLGPGQGVTEAFF
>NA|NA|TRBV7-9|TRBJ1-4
TGTGCCAGCAGCTTAGTAAGAAGCCCGTATGCAACTAATGAAAAACTGTTTTTT
CASSLVRSPYATNEKLFF
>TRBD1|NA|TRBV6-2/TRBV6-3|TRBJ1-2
TGTGCCAGCAGTTACGGGACACCGGGACAGGGTTATGGCTACACCTTC
CASSYGTPGQGYGYTF
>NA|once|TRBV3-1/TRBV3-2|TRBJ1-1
TGTGCCAGCAGCCAAGGGACACTGAACACTGAAGCTTTCTTT
CASSQGTLNTEAFF
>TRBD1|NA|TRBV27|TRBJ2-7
TGTGCCAGCAGTCCCCCTGGACAGGTCCACGAGCAGTACTTC
CASSPPGQVHEQYF
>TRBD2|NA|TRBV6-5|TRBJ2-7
TGTGCCAGCTCAGAGCGGGGGCACTCCTACGAGCAGTACTTC
CASSERGHSYEQYF
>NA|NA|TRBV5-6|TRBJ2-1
TGTGCCAGCAGCCCCGACTTGGGGGGAAATGAGCAGTTCTTC
CASSPDLGGNEQFF
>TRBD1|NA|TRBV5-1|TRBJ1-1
TGCGCCAGCAGTGACACAGGGGGCTACACTGAAGCTTTCTTT
CASSDTGGYTEAFF